This T cell receptor beta chain emerged from a study of OX40 agonist ivuxolimab in advanced cancers. Clones were read by immunoSEQ multiplex PCR, and TCRdb kept only the in-frame ones, dropping some. Among 50,000 to 65,000 clones listed, about 91% were seen once. The CDR3 is made up of 14 amino acids. Looked up from germline, CDR1 is SGHAT and CDR2 is FQDESV (reference sequence). V was clipped by 5 bases and J by 3 bases, with 14 bases between them. The chain links TRBV11-1 to TRBJ2-7; D ambiguous. Sequences were derived from CD4+ or CD8+ T cells sorted from blood, sampled in a trial of the OX40 agonist ivuxolimab. The source of this sequence is an adult with an advanced solid tumor such as melanoma, head and neck, liver or kidney cancer. CDR3 sequence reads: CASSPRDMLYEQYF. In DNA, the CDR3 is TGTGCCAGCAGCCCGCGAGACATGCTCTACGAGCAGTACTTC.